A selection of T cell receptor beta chains follows, all from one sample in a study of T cell repertoires in cytomegalovirus infection. MiXCR, run by TCRdb on the reads, gives a single entry per CDR3 protein. The sample carries approximately 750,000 distinct CDR3 sequences, roughly 35% recorded once. The material sequenced was PBMCs. These receptor sequences come from a human donor in good health (CMV status not recorded). Some clones in this sample may be carry-over from other donors' samples. Each CDR3 is given with its conserved first and last residue. A D gene is named only where the DNA matches it firmly. The size entry is marked missing in some rows and otherwise reads once, few, many or a size class.

>TRBV7-2|TRBJ2-3|-|-
CASSPGRYTDTQYF
TGTGCCAGCAGCCCGGGACGATACACAGATACGCAGTATTTT
>TRBV29-1|TRBJ2-5|-|once
CSVGGARGQETQYF
TGCAGCGTGGGGGGGGCTCGAGGCCAAGAGACCCAGTACTTC
>TRBV29-1|TRBJ2-7|TRBD1|-
CSVEDRGYEQYF
TGCAGCGTTGAGGACAGGGGTTACGAGCAGTACTTC
>TRBV28|TRBJ2-7|-|few
CASSGGKAMTYEQYF
TGTGCCAGCAGTGGGGGAAAGGCAATGACCTACGAGCAGTACTTC
>TRBV7-6|TRBJ2-1|-|-
CASSSVLLEQFF
TGTGCCAGCAGCTCCGTATTGTTGGAGCAGTTCTTC
>TRBV28|TRBJ1-6|-|-
CASSQSGSDGSPLHF
TGTGCCAGCAGCCAATCAGGGTCCGACGGTTCACCCCTCCACTTT
>TRBV12-3/TRBV12-4|TRBJ2-7|TRBD2|few
CASSLAWGGYEQYF
TGTGCCAGCAGTTTAGCGTGGGGGGGCTACGAGCAGTACTTC
>TRBV5-1|TRBJ1-6|TRBD1|-
CASSPGQDSSPLHF
TGCGCCAGCAGCCCGGGACAGGATAGTTCACCCCTCCACTTT
>TRBV7-2|TRBJ2-2|-|many
CASSLKAGATGELFF
TGTGCCAGCAGCTTAAAGGCAGGGGCCACCGGGGAGCTGTTTTTT
>TRBV29-1|TRBJ2-7|-|-
CSVVITTGSYEQYF
TGCAGCGTTGTCATCACGACAGGTTCCTACGAGCAGTACTTC
>TRBV7-8|TRBJ1-4|-|-
CASSLGFWEKLFF
TGTGCCAGCAGCCTCGGCTTTTGGGAAAAACTGTTTTTT
>TRBV19|TRBJ2-5|-|-
CASKGNSGPWEETQYF
TGTGCCAGTAAGGGTAATAGCGGTCCTTGGGAAGAGACCCAGTACTTC
>TRBV28|TRBJ2-7|-|many
CASSHFSALTSRQSYEQYF
TGTGCCAGCAGTCATTTTTCGGCCCTCACTTCCCGACAATCCTACGAGCAGTACTTC
>TRBV20-1|TRBJ2-7|TRBD2|few
CSARKWGGSHEQYF
TGCAGTGCAAGGAAATGGGGGGGTAGTCACGAGCAGTACTTC
>TRBV6-6|TRBJ1-4|TRBD1|-
CASRKTGGGGEKLFF
TGTGCCAGCAGGAAGACAGGGGGCGGGGGTGAAAAACTGTTTTTT
>TRBV9|TRBJ2-3|TRBD2|-
CASSVVAGEVTDTQYF
TGTGCCAGCAGCGTAGTGGCGGGGGAGGTCACAGATACGCAGTATTTT
>TRBV27|TRBJ2-7|TRBD1|-
CASSMGQGHYEQYF
TGTGCCAGCAGTATGGGACAGGGCCACTACGAGCAGTACTTC
>TRBV15|TRBJ1-2|-|-
CATSRSGQRGYTF
TGTGCCACCAGCAGGTCAGGACAGCGTGGCTACACCTTC
>TRBV28|TRBJ1-5|-|-
CASSLFGRVSNQPQHF
TGTGCCAGCAGTTTATTTGGCAGGGTCAGCAATCAGCCCCAGCATTTT
>TRBV6-2/TRBV6-3|TRBJ2-7|TRBD2|few
CASINTSGEKYEQYF
TGTGCCAGCATTAATACTAGCGGCGAAAAATACGAGCAGTACTTC
>TRBV11-3|TRBJ1-6|-|few
CAISGIADNSPLHF
TGTGCCATCTCCGGGATCGCCGATAATTCACCCCTCCACTTT
>TRBV4-1|TRBJ2-2|-|few
CASSQVGGTGELFF
TGCGCCAGCAGCCAAGTTGGGGGAACCGGGGAGCTGTTTTTT
>TRBV29-1|TRBJ2-2|-|-
CSGRLNTGELFF
TGCAGCGGAAGGTTGAACACCGGGGAGCTGTTTTTT
>TRBV5-4|TRBJ2-5|TRBD2|few
CASKRTSGPTQETQYF
TGTGCCAGCAAACGGACTAGCGGGCCCACACAAGAGACCCAGTACTTC
>TRBV7-8|TRBJ1-2|TRBD1|few
CASSRRDRGLGGYGYTF
TGTGCCAGCAGCCGCCGGGACAGGGGTCTTGGTGGCTATGGCTACACCTTC
>TRBV28|TRBJ2-4|-|many
CASTSYNQGHIQYF
TGTGCCAGCACCTCATACAATCAGGGGCACATTCAGTACTTC
>TRBV11-3|TRBJ1-1|TRBD1|-
CASSPRQGTEAFF
TGTGCCAGCAGCCCCCGACAGGGCACTGAAGCTTTCTTT
>TRBV28|TRBJ2-4|TRBD2|many
CASSPLKGSGGVLAKNIQYF
TGTGCCAGCAGTCCTCTAAAAGGGAGCGGGGGGGTATTAGCCAAAAACATTCAGTACTTC
>TRBV7-8|TRBJ1-1|TRBD1|-
CASSLETNNRGNAEAFF
TGTGCCAGCAGCTTAGAAACTAACAACAGGGGAAATGCTGAAGCTTTCTTT
>TRBV20-1|TRBJ2-7|-|-
CSARDQGGGSYEQYF
TGCAGTGCTAGAGATCAAGGGGGAGGCTCCTACGAGCAGTACTTC
>TRBV28|TRBJ1-5|TRBD1|-
CATSYRGLNQPQHF
TGTGCCACTTCGTACAGGGGGCTGAATCAGCCCCAGCATTTT
>TRBV28|TRBJ2-7|TRBD2|-
CASSPTSTYKQYF
TGTGCCAGCAGTCCGACTAGCACCTACAAGCAGTACTTC
>TRBV19|TRBJ1-1|-|few
CASRGTWMNTEAFF
TGTGCCAGTAGGGGGACATGGATGAACACTGAAGCTTTCTTT
>TRBV5-8|TRBJ2-7|TRBD2|-
CASSLVTSGVHEQYF
TGTGCCAGCAGCTTAGTCACTAGCGGGGTCCACGAGCAGTACTTC
>TRBV12-3/TRBV12-4|TRBJ2-7|-|-
CASRATGRYEQYF
TGTGCCAGCAGAGCGACAGGGAGGTACGAGCAGTACTTC
>TRBV7-6|TRBJ2-1|-|few
CASSPRRSGSLGLRNEQFF
TGTGCCAGCAGCCCCAGGAGAAGTGGGAGCCTCGGTTTGCGGAATGAGCAGTTCTTC
>TRBV20-1|TRBJ1-2|TRBD1|once
CSARERGRQGNGYTF
TGCAGTGCTAGAGAACGAGGTAGACAGGGTAATGGCTACACCTTC
>TRBV7-2|TRBJ1-2|-|many
CASSLTGTNNYGYTF
TGTGCCAGCAGCTTAACCGGGACAAATAACTATGGCTACACCTTC
>TRBV7-2|TRBJ1-1|-|many
CASSLNVLQNTEAFF
TGTGCCAGCAGCTTAAACGTCTTGCAGAACACTGAAGCTTTCTTT
>TRBV28|TRBJ2-1|-|-
CASAAGGLGFNEQFF
TGTGCCAGCGCCGCCGGGGGCCTCGGTTTCAATGAGCAGTTCTTC
>TRBV20-1|TRBJ2-3|TRBD1|few
CSARDPNRDRVYTDTQYF
TGCAGTGCTAGAGATCCTAATCGGGACAGGGTATACACAGATACGCAGTATTTT
>TRBV25-1|TRBJ1-2|-|-
CASRGISGYTF
TGTGCCAGCAGAGGGATTTCTGGCTACACCTTC
>TRBV30|TRBJ1-5|TRBD1|-
CAWSIGGTNQPQHF
TGTGCCTGGAGTATAGGGGGCACGAATCAGCCCCAGCATTTT
>TRBV12-3/TRBV12-4|TRBJ2-2|-|-
CSSSWGPDSRNTGELFF
TGTTCCAGCAGTTGGGGCCCAGACTCTAGAAACACCGGGGAGCTGTTTTTT
>TRBV10-3|TRBJ2-3|-|-
CAISASASTDTQYF
TGTGCCATCAGTGCGTCGGCAAGCACAGATACGCAGTATTTT
>TRBV19|TRBJ1-1|-|few
CASSMGLSTEAFF
TGTGCCAGCTCCATGGGGCTGAGCACTGAAGCTTTCTTT
>TRBV7-9|TRBJ2-2|-|-
CASPELFF
TGTGCCAGCCCGGAGCTGTTTTTT
>TRBV7-2|TRBJ2-5|-|medium-sized
CASSFRRGRQETQYF
TGTGCCAGCAGCTTCCGGAGGGGTCGCCAAGAGACCCAGTACTTC